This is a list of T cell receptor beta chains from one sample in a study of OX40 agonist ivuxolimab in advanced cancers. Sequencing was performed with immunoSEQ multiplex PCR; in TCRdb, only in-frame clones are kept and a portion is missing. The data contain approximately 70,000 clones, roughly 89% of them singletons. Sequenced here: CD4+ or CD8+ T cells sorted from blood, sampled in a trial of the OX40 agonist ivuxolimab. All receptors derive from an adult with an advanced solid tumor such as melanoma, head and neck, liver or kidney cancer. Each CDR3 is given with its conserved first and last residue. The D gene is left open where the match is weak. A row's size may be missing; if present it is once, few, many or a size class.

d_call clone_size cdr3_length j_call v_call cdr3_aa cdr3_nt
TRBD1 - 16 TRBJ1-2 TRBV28 CASSLAGQGARGGYTF TGTGCCAGCAGTTTGGCGGGACAGGGGGCGAGGGGAGGCTACACCTTC
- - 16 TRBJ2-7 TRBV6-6 CASSYERGSVGYEQYF TGTGCCAGCAGTTACGAACGGGGGAGCGTTGGTTACGAGCAGTACTTC
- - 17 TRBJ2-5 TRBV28 CASSLNRGRLGQETQYF TGTGCCAGCAGTTTAAATAGGGGGAGATTGGGACAAGAGACCCAGTACTTC
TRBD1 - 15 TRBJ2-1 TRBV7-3 CASSLTPGQNNEQFF TGTGCCAGCAGCTTAACCCCGGGACAGAACAATGAGCAGTTCTTC
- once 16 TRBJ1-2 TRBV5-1 CASSLGGLDSPDGYTF TGCGCCAGCAGCTTGGGGGGGCTGGACAGCCCCGATGGCTACACCTTC
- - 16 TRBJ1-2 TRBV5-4 CASSGEGPLANYGYTF TGTGCCAGCAGCGGAGAAGGGCCGTTAGCTAACTATGGCTACACCTTC
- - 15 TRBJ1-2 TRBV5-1 CASSLLGGQWDGYTF TGCGCCAGCAGCTTGTTAGGCGGGCAGTGGGATGGCTACACCTTC
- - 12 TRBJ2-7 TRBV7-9 CASSLTGYEQYF TGTGCCAGCAGCTTAACTGGTTACGAGCAGTACTTC
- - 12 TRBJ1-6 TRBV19 CASGRSNSPLHF TGTGCCAGCGGACGGAGTAATTCACCCCTCCACTTT
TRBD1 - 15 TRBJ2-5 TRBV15 CATSRSPTGGETQYF TGTGCCACCAGCAGATCTCCTACAGGGGGTGAGACCCAGTACTTC
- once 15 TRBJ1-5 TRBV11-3 CASSLERGLHQPQHF TGTGCCAGCAGCTTAGAACGCGGACTGCATCAACCCCAGCATTTT
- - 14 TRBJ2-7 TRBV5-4 CASSKKGEPYEQYF TGTGCCAGCAGCAAGAAGGGGGAGCCCTACGAGCAGTACTTC
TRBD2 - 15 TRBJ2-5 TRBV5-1 CASSFSGGAGETQYF TGCGCCAGCAGTTTTAGCGGGGGGGCTGGAGAGACCCAGTACTTC
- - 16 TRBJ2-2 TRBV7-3 CASSRTPGLSTGELFF TGTGCCAGCAGCCGTACACCGGGACTTTCCACCGGGGAGCTGTTTTTT
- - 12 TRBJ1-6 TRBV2 CASGAGISPLHF TGTGCCAGCGGGGCAGGGATCTCACCCCTCCACTTT
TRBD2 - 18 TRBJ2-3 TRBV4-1 CASSQGGLAGGPYDTQYF TGCGCCAGCAGCCAAGGGGGACTAGCGGGGGGCCCTTACGATACGCAGTATTTT
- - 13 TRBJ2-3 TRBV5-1 CASSFSRTDTQYF TGCGCCAGCAGCTTCAGCAGGACAGATACGCAGTATTTT
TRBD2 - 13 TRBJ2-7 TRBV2 CASYGGASYEQYF TGTGCCAGCTACGGGGGGGCCTCCTACGAGCAGTACTTC
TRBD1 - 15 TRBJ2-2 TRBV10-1 CASSPGQGRTGELFF TGCGCCAGCAGTCCGGGACAGGGCAGAACCGGGGAGCTGTTTTTT
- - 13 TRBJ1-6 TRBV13 CASSPLVNSPLHF TGTGCCAGCAGCCCGCTAGTTAATTCACCCCTCCACTTT
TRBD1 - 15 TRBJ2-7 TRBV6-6 CASSSPGQGSYEQYF TGTGCCAGCAGTTCCCCGGGACAGGGTTCCTACGAGCAGTACTTC
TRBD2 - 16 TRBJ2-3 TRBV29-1 CSVEGRRGGRADTQYF TGCAGCGTTGAAGGACGGCGGGGGGGCCGTGCAGATACGCAGTATTTT
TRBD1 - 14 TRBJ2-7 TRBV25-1 CASSPRQGATEQYF TGTGCCAGCAGCCCCCGACAGGGAGCTACCGAGCAGTACTTC
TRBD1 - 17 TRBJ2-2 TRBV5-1 CASSVNGGQGNTGELFF TGCGCCAGCAGCGTGAACGGGGGACAGGGGAACACCGGGGAGCTGTTTTTT
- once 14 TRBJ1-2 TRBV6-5 CASSPPGNNYGYTF TGTGCCAGCAGCCCCCCGGGGAATAACTATGGCTACACCTTC
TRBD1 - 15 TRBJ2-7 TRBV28 CASSSHRGLSYEQYF TGTGCCAGCAGTTCCCACAGGGGGCTTAGTTACGAGCAGTACTTC
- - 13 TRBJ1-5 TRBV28 CASRLREEQPQHF TGTGCCAGCAGGCTCAGGGAAGAACAGCCCCAGCATTTT
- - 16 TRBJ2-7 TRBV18 CASSYTTGHGSYEQYF TGTGCCAGCTCATACACTACGGGACACGGCTCCTACGAGCAGTACTTC
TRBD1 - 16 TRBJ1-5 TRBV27 CASSLGQGFINQPQHF TGTGCCAGCAGTCTAGGACAGGGCTTTATCAATCAGCCCCAGCATTTT
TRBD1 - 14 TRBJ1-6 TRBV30 CAWDLGQGGSPLHF TGTGCCTGGGATCTAGGGCAGGGGGGTTCACCCCTCCACTTT
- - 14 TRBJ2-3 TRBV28 CASGRAGGTDTQYF TGTGCCAGCGGTCGGGCAGGGGGCACAGATACGCAGTATTTT
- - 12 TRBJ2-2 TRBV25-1 CASSEFTGELFF TGTGCCAGCAGTGAATTCACCGGGGAGCTGTTTTTT
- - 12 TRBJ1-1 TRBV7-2 CASSLRGSEAFF TGTGCCAGCAGCCTCCGTGGGAGTGAAGCTTTCTTT
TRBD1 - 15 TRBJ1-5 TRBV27 CASSGTGGINQPQHF TGTGCCAGCAGTGGGACAGGGGGAATCAATCAGCCCCAGCATTTT
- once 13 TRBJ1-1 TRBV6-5 CASSYQGGTEAFF TGTGCCAGCAGTTACCAGGGTGGGACTGAAGCTTTCTTT
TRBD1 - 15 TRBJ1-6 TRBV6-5 CASRDLGTGSSPLHF TGTGCCAGCAGGGACCTGGGGACAGGGAGTTCACCCCTCCACTTT
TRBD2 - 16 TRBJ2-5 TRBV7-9 CASSSLAAGAGETQYF TGTGCCAGCAGCTCTCTGGCAGCGGGGGCGGGGGAGACCCAGTACTTC
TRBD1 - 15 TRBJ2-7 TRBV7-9 CASSFSSGTGREQYF TGTGCCAGCAGCTTCTCCTCCGGGACAGGTAGAGAGCAGTACTTC
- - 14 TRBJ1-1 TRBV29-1 CSVDGPGSGTEAFF TGCAGCGTTGACGGCCCGGGATCAGGGACTGAAGCTTTCTTT
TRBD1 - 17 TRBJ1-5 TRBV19 CASSKRNEGQGFQPQHF TGTGCCAGTAGTAAAAGGAACGAGGGACAGGGGTTTCAGCCCCAGCATTTT
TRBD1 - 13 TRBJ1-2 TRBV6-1 CASSQQGAEGYTF TGTGCCAGCAGCCAACAGGGGGCAGAGGGCTACACCTTC
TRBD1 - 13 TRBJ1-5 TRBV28 CASSPTGNQPQHF TGTGCCAGCAGTCCGACAGGGAATCAGCCCCAGCATTTT
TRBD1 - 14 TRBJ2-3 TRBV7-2 CASSLQGHLDTQYF TGTGCCAGCAGCCTACAGGGGCATCTAGATACGCAGTATTTT
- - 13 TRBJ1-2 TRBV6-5 CASSAGANYGYTF TGTGCCAGCAGTGCCGGGGCTAACTATGGCTACACCTTC
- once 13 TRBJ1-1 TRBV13 CASSLEQATEAFF TGTGCCAGCAGCCTAGAACAGGCCACTGAAGCTTTCTTT
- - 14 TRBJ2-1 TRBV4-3 CASSQAPSLGEQFF TGCGCCAGCAGCCAAGCACCAAGTTTGGGTGAGCAGTTCTTC
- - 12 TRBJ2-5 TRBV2 CASSQVQETQYF TGTGCCAGCAGTCAGGTCCAAGAGACCCAGTACTTC
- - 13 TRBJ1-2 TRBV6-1 CASSEGGAGWNTF TGTGCCAGCAGTGAAGGGGGGGCAGGGTGGAACACCTTC
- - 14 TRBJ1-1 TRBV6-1 CAGKDGPMNTEAFF TGTGCCGGCAAGGACGGGCCGATGAACACTGAAGCTTTCTTT
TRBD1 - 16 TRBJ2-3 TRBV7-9 CASSSDRERWADTQYF TGTGCCAGCAGCTCCGACAGGGAGAGGTGGGCAGATACGCAGTATTTT
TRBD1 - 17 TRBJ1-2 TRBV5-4 CASSRGVDRDRGYGYTF TGTGCCAGCAGCCGGGGGGTGGACCGGGACAGGGGCTATGGCTACACCTTC
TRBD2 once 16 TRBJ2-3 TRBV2 CASSDGTSGGINTQYF TGTGCCAGCAGTGATGGGACTAGCGGGGGGATAAATACGCAGTATTTT
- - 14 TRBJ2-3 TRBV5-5 CASALTVSTDTQYF TGTGCCAGCGCCTTGACGGTTAGCACAGATACGCAGTATTTT
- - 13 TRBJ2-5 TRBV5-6 CASSLWSGETQYF TGTGCCAGCAGCTTGTGGAGCGGAGAGACCCAGTACTTC
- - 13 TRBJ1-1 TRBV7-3 CASSLSGAAEAFF TGTGCCAGCAGCTTAAGTGGGGCGGCTGAAGCTTTCTTT
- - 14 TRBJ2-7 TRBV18 CASSPNGDSYEQYF TGTGCCAGCTCACCGAACGGGGACTCCTACGAGCAGTACTTC
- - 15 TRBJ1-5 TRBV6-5 CASSFGGAGNQPQHF TGTGCCAGCAGTTTTGGGGGTGCCGGGAATCAGCCCCAGCATTTT
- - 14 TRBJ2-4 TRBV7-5 CVRSPRGAKNIQYF TGTGTCAGAAGCCCCAGGGGAGCCAAAAACATTCAGTACTTC
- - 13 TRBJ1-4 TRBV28 CASTRERNEKLFF TGTGCCAGTACCAGGGAGCGTAATGAAAAACTGTTTTTT
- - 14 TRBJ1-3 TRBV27 CASSFQGPGNTIYF TGTGCCAGCAGTTTTCAGGGTCCCGGAAACACCATATATTTT